The rows below give T cell receptor beta chains drawn from one sample of a study of cytomegalovirus exposure and HLA in healthy donors. The repertoire was sequenced with immunoSEQ multiplex PCR; TCRdb's copy has only in-frame clones and lacks some. Altogether a few hundred thousand clones are present, around 90% being singletons, with the ten largest covering approximately 0.99%. What was sequenced was PBMCs. These receptor sequences come from a woman between 18 and 29 years old in good health and CMV-seronegative. CDR3s include the opening cysteine and the closing phenylalanine or tryptophan. Each record gives: D gene, clone size, J gene, V gene, CDR3 protein, CDR3 DNA. A D gene is named only where the DNA matches it firmly. The listing skips clone size in some rows; elsewhere it reads once, few, many or a size class.

NA | NA | TRBJ1-5 | TRBV27 | CASSLGGAGVQPQHF | TGTGCCAGCAGTTTGGGGGGGGCGGGGGTTCAGCCCCAGCATTTT
NA | NA | TRBJ2-1 | TRBV5-1 | CASSLGAPGGHNEQFF | TGCGCCAGCAGCTTGGGCGCTCCCGGGGGGCACAATGAGCAGTTCTTC
TRBD2 | NA | TRBJ2-1 | TRBV7-2 | CASSSRLLGLAGNEQFF | TGTGCCAGCAGCTCCCGTCTATTGGGACTAGCGGGCAATGAGCAGTTCTTC
TRBD1 | NA | TRBJ1-4 | TRBV7-8 | CASSLSPTGAGEKLFF | TGTGCCAGCAGCTTATCCCCGACAGGGGCGGGAGAAAAACTGTTTTTT
TRBD2 | NA | TRBJ2-2 | TRBV14 | CASSPLAVDTGELFF | TGTGCCAGCAGCCCACTAGCGGTAGACACCGGGGAGCTGTTTTTT
NA | few | TRBJ1-4 | TRBV6-6 | CASSSRDEKLFF | TGTGCCAGCAGTTCCAGGGATGAAAAACTGTTTTTT
TRBD2 | NA | TRBJ2-1 | TRBV9 | CASSVGSGSGFAYNEQFF | TGTGCCAGCAGCGTAGGTAGCGGGAGTGGGTTCGCCTACAATGAGCAGTTCTTC
TRBD1 | once | TRBJ1-4 | TRBV7-2 | CASSLAGTASNEKLFF | TGTGCCAGCAGCTTAGCCGGGACAGCTAGTAATGAAAAACTGTTTTTT
NA | few | TRBJ1-2 | TRBV6-1 | CASSATSTGYYGYTF | TGTGCCAGCAGCGCCACAAGCACAGGCTACTATGGCTACACCTTC
NA | NA | TRBJ2-7 | TRBV6-6 | CASTSSYEQYF | TGTGCCAGCACCAGCTCCTACGAGCAGTACTTC
NA | once | TRBJ1-4 | TRBV28 | CASSLIRGSEKLFF | TGTGCCAGCAGTTTAATTCGGGGGAGTGAAAAACTGTTTTTT
NA | NA | TRBJ2-1 | TRBV14 | CASTLARGSNEQFF | TGTGCCAGCACCCTAGCCCGGGGGAGCAATGAGCAGTTCTTC
TRBD2 | NA | TRBJ2-7 | TRBV23-1 | CASMCPGAPGTSGDEQYF | TGCGCCAGCATGTGCCCAGGGGCCCCCGGGACTAGCGGGGACGAGCAGTACTTC
TRBD1 | NA | TRBJ1-5 | TRBV6-5 | CASSRGQGSNQPQHF | TGTGCCAGCAGCCGCGGACAGGGCAGCAATCAGCCCCAGCATTTT
TRBD1 | NA | TRBJ2-7 | TRBV25-1 | CASSSGTGAYEQYF | TGTGCCAGCAGCTCCGGGACAGGGGCCTACGAGCAGTACTTC
TRBD1 | NA | TRBJ1-3 | TRBV7-6 | CASSSQPGTGAGNTIYF | TGTGCCAGCAGCTCTCAACCCGGGACAGGCGCTGGAAACACCATATATTTT
NA | NA | TRBJ1-1 | TRBV2 | CASSVGGSTEAFF | TGTGCCAGCAGTGTGGGGGGGAGCACTGAAGCTTTCTTT
TRBD2 | NA | TRBJ2-7 | TRBV4-1 | CASSPGLAGTYEQYF | TGCGCCAGCAGCCCCGGACTAGCGGGAACCTACGAGCAGTACTTC
NA | NA | TRBJ2-6 | TRBV4-2 | CASSQVRGLGANVLTF | TGTGCCAGCAGCCAAGTTCGGGGGTTGGGGGCCAACGTCCTGACTTTC
NA | NA | TRBJ1-6 | TRBV10-3 | CAISGGGENSPLHF | TGTGCCATCAGTGGCGGAGGGGAGAATTCACCCCTCCACTTT
TRBD1 | NA | TRBJ2-7 | TRBV5-1 | CASSGTGTAHEQYF | TGCGCCAGCAGCGGAACCGGGACAGCTCACGAGCAGTACTTC
TRBD2 | NA | TRBJ2-3 | TRBV30 | CAWSVAGGTDTQYF | TGTGCCTGGAGCGTAGCGGGAGGGACAGATACGCAGTATTTT
NA | NA | TRBJ2-1 | TRBV21-1 | CASSTAGGGQGVHEQFF | TGTGCCAGCAGCACGGCGGGTGGCGGACAGGGGGTCCATGAGCAGTTCTTC
NA | NA | TRBJ2-5 | TRBV27 | CASSLLASTQETQYF | TGTGCCAGCAGTTTACTAGCGTCTACGCAAGAGACCCAGTACTTC
TRBD1 | NA | TRBJ1-5 | TRBV19 | CASRQGSSNQPQHF | TGTGCCAGTCGACAGGGCAGTAGCAATCAGCCCCAGCATTTT
TRBD1 | NA | TRBJ2-5 | TRBV5-4 | CASSYRQGQETQYF | TGTGCCAGCAGCTACCGACAGGGGCAAGAGACCCAGTACTTC
NA | NA | TRBJ1-4 | TRBV6-5 | CASSSGFEKLFF | TGTGCCAGCAGTTCAGGGTTTGAAAAACTGTTTTTT
NA | NA | TRBJ2-1 | TRBV27 | CASSISGFSFSSYNEQFF | TGTGCCAGCAGTATCTCAGGGTTTAGCTTCAGCTCCTACAATGAGCAGTTCTTC
NA | NA | TRBJ2-2 | TRBV28 | CASSSLNTGELFF | TGTGCCAGCAGTTCCCTGAACACCGGGGAGCTGTTTTTT
TRBD1 | NA | TRBJ1-2 | TRBV25-1 | CASSVPGQNNYGYTF | TGTGCCAGCAGTGTACCGGGACAGAATAACTATGGCTACACCTTC
TRBD1 | NA | TRBJ2-7 | TRBV5-4 | CASSPKSRGLEQYF | TGTGCCAGCAGCCCGAAGAGTAGGGGGCTAGAGCAGTACTTC
NA | NA | TRBJ2-3 | TRBV5-6 | CASNIRRTSTDTQYF | TGTGCCAGCAACATTCGACGGACTAGCACAGATACGCAGTATTTT
NA | NA | TRBJ1-4 | TRBV29-1 | CSVASTGIYEKLFF | TGCAGCGTTGCCTCTACGGGAATTTATGAAAAACTGTTTTTT
NA | NA | TRBJ2-1 | TRBV6-1 | CASTKLGRGSNEQFF | TGTGCCAGTACTAAGCTCGGACGGGGGTCCAATGAGCAGTTCTTC
TRBD2 | NA | TRBJ2-1 | TRBV29-1 | CSVEALAGDYNEQFF | TGCAGCGTTGAAGCGCTAGCGGGAGACTACAATGAGCAGTTCTTC
NA | NA | TRBJ1-1 | TRBV7-6 | CASSLPRGRHPNTEAFF | TGTGCCAGCAGCCTACCCCGAGGCCGCCACCCTAACACTGAAGCTTTCTTT
NA | NA | TRBJ2-7 | TRBV6-1 | CASRGWYEQYF | TGTGCCAGCAGGGGCTGGTACGAGCAGTACTTC
TRBD1 | NA | TRBJ1-2 | TRBV5-1 | CASSLTGDYGYTF | TGCGCCAGCAGCTTGACAGGGGACTATGGCTACACCTTC
TRBD2 | NA | TRBJ2-5 | TRBV5-5 | CASIPITGLSGVQETQYF | TGTGCCAGCATTCCAATAACTGGTTTAAGCGGGGTGCAAGAGACCCAGTACTTC